One TCR beta chain is described in this entry. This entry is derived from a study of blood T cell repertoires in COVID-19. Study-level information: Spain, Italy and the United States supplied samples that represented acute and convalescent COVID-19.

Patients of the Seattle cohort, enrolled during active infection, were followed longitudinally. There are 13 residues in the CDR3. The germline V and J ends were trimmed by 4 bases and 5 bases, with 12 bases remaining between them. Looked up from germline, CDR1 is SQVTM and CDR2 is ANQGSEA. In the original workflow: Amplification of reference gene primers was used by the study to estimate nucleated cell counts. TCRdb keeps only in-frame clones here, not all; method: immunoSEQ multiplex PCR. Clone size and the V and J calls come from that table; the DNA yielded D and trimming. Of over 100,000 clones in the sample, approximately 89% are singletons; the top ten hold over 9.5%.

The material sequenced was peripheral blood. This receptor was taken from a woman in her 70s with COVID-19, enrolled during active disease. The rearrangement links TRBV29-1 to TRBJ1-5, with D tentatively TRBD1 (6 bases). The CDR3 sequence: CSVVGTRDQPQHF. The DNA for the CDR3 is TGCAGCGTTGTAGGGACAAGGGATCAGCCCCAGCATTTT.